Shown below are 12 T cell receptor beta chains from a single sample sequenced in a study of tumor-infiltrating lymphocytes in glioblastoma multiforme (dated by TCRdb to 2016 to 2017). Reads for this sample came from an Illumina HiSeq 2500. A modified ARM-PCR protocol with multiple V-beta primers and a C-beta primer was used to build TCRB libraries from RNA via three nested multiplex PCR rounds. In-frame beta chains were kept once TCRdb had trimmed the public reads at Q25 with fastp and called clones with MiXCR. Entries that share a CDR3 protein sequence are merged under the most common genes and DNA. The sample has some 32,000 distinct CDR3 sequences on record, roughly three fifths of them singletons. Approximately 35% of the sample is held by the ten biggest clonotypes. The specimen was brain tumor tissue. These receptors were obtained from a male donor with glioblastoma.

The V and J genes are TRBV11-3 and TRBJ2-1; no clear D. The CDR3 totals 12 residues. CDR1 and CDR2 (germline): SGHNT, YENEEA. The CDR3 region is CASNLVPDEQFF. The DNA of the CDR3 is TGTGCAAGTAACTTAGTTCCCGATGAGCAGTTCTTC.

CDR3 DNA: TGCAGTGCCCTCTCTGGGGTACGCGGCTACACCTTC. This codes for CSALSGVRGYTF. The V gene is TRBV20-1, the J gene TRBJ1-2; D is ambiguous. This CDR3 has 12 amino acids. V gave up 6 bases and J gave up 8 bases, with 16 bases separating them. Germline assignment: CDR1 DFQATT and CDR2 SNEGSKA (reference sequence).

This clonotype was recorded only once. The V gene is TRBV6-5, the J gene TRBJ1-5; D remains unclear. The CDR3 extends over 13 amino acids. Germline loops: CDR1 MNHEY, CDR2 SVGAGI. Trimming cost V 7 bases and J 4 bases, with 11 bases left between them. CDR3 bases: TGTGCCAGCATGAGAGGGCCGAATCAGCCCCAGCATTTT. It translates to CASMRGPNQPQHF.

By share, this clonotype ranks as medium-sized. The V gene is TRBV10-3, the J gene TRBJ1-1, with D possibly TRBD1 on 5 matching bases. From germline, CDR1 is ENHRY and CDR2 SYGVKD. Trimming cost V 11 bases and J 0 bases, with 13 bases left between them. The CDR3 consists of 13 residues. The CDR3 sequence is CAAWEGLNTEAFF. The CDR3 region has the DNA TGTGCCGCCTGGGAGGGACTGAACACTGAAGCTTTCTTT.

This clonotype was found many times. The rearrangement joins TRBV5-1 to TRBJ2-6; unclear D gene. CDR1 SGHRS and CDR2 YFSETQ come from the germline V gene. V was cut by 3 bases and J by 1 base, with 8 bases left in between. The CDR3 consists of 15 residues. The CDR3 reads CASSSTGSGANVLTF. CDR3 nucleotides: TGCGCCAGCAGCTCGACTGGTTCTGGGGCCAACGTCCTGACTTTC. The entire variable domain, with the rest obtained from reference TRBV5-1 and TRBJ2-6, is as follows: KAGVTQTPRYLIKTRGQQVTLSCSPISGHRSVSWYQQTPGQGLQFLFEYFSETQRNKGNFPGRFSGRQFSNSRSEMNVSTLELGDSALYLCASSSTGSGANVLTFGAGSRLTVL.

This clonotype appeared a single time. This chain joins TRBV6-2 or TRBV6-3 and TRBJ2-6; TRBD2 is a possible D gene (6 bases). Germline CDR1 is MNHEY and CDR2 is SVGEGT. Trimming pared 7 bases from V and 3 bases from J, leaving 16 bases between. The CDR3 spans 16 residues. This chain's CDR3 is CASNRDGTGGANVLTF. CDR3 in DNA: TGTGCCAGCAACCGGGACGGGACTGGTGGGGCCAACGTCCTGACTTTC.

Note on this clonotype: The conserved final phenylalanine or tryptophan is absent from the CDR3, which likely points to a read error. It is unclear where the CDR3 begins or ends on the DNA, so no DNA is shown, and the CDR3 is as TCRdb lists it. The chain uses TRBV29-1 and TRBJ2-5; the D call of TRBD2 is as the table states it, not checked on the DNA. The CDR3 is made up of 11 amino acids, end residues included. The germline V gene has CDR1 SQVTM and CDR2 ANQGSEA. This CDR3 reads CSVLTGAEAKY.

A few counts support this clonotype. This may arise from a read error, as a much more abundant clone is one base away. The chain carries TRBV29-1 and TRBJ2-1; 9 bases map to TRBD1. V shed 5 bases, J shed 9 bases, and the junction held 8 bases outside the gene matches. Germline-derived CDR1 and CDR2 are SQVTM and ANQGSEA. This CDR3 contains 13 residues. In DNA, the CDR3 is TGCAGCGTTACCTGGGACAGGGATAGTGAGCAGTTCTTC. It encodes CSVTWDRDSEQFF.

In its sample, this clonotype was seen many times. This chain connects TRBV6-2 or TRBV6-3 to TRBJ1-1; D unclear. There are 13 residues in the CDR3. The germline CDR1 and CDR2 sequences are MNHEY and SVGEGT. Trimming removed 6 bases from V and 0 bases from J, with 8 bases in between. CDR3 in DNA: TGTGCCAGCAGCCCCAGTGTGAACACTGAAGCTTTCTTT. This codes for CASSPSVNTEAFF.

By share, this clonotype ranks as medium-sized. The chain uses TRBV4-1 and TRBJ2-1; TRBD2 is a possible D gene (5 bases). Trimming removed 3 bases from V and 8 bases from J, with 17 bases in between. The length of the CDR3 is 15 residues. The germline V gene has CDR1 MGHRA and CDR2 YSYEKL. The CDR3 DNA sequence: TGCGCCAGCAGCCATGCAGGACTGGGTTCGGATGAGCAGTTCTTC. Translating it yields CASSHAGLGSDEQFF.

The rearrangement links TRBV12-3 or TRBV12-4 to TRBJ1-2, with unresolved D. The ends were cut back, 6 bases at V and 8 bases at J, with 16 bases in the middle. The CDR3 loop spans 13 amino acids. The CDR3 sequence is CASSPSGLGGYTF. CDR3 DNA sequence: TGTGCCAGCAGCCCCAGCGGGTTAGGAGGCTACACCTTC.

This clonotype showed up just a few times. The CDR3 does not end in the conserved phenylalanine or tryptophan, so this is likely a read error. The CDR3 region is CSAFSTFSYEQYL. The CDR3 DNA sequence: TGCAGTGCTTTTTCCACCTTTTCCTACGAGCAGTACCTC. V and J are TRBV20-1 and TRBJ2-7; no firm D call. Germline lookup yields CDR1 DFQATT and CDR2 SNEGSKA (reference sequence). With 5 bases removed from V and 1 base from J, the gap between germline ends came to 12 bases. The CDR3 runs to 13 residues.